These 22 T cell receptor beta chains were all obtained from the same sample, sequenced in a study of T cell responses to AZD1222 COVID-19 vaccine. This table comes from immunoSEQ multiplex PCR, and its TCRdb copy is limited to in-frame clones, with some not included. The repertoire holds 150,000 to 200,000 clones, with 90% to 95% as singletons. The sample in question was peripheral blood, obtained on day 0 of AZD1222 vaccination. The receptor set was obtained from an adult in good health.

The CDR3 DNA follows: TGTGCCAGCAGCTCCACCGGCGGTAGTATTTTTGGTCAGCCCCAGCATTTT. Residues: CASSSTGGSIFGQPQHF. The chain combines TRBV7-2 with TRBJ1-5; D uncertain. The germline CDR1 and CDR2 sequences are SGHTA and FQGNSA. V was shortened by 4 bases and J by 6 bases, with 22 bases between the two germline ends. The CDR3 extends over 17 amino acids.

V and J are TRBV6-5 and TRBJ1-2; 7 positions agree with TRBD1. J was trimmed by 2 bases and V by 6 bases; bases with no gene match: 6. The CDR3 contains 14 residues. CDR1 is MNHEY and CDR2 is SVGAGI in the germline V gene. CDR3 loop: CASRMNRGNYGYTF. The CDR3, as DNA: TGTGCCAGCAGGATGAACAGGGGAAACTATGGCTACACCTTC.

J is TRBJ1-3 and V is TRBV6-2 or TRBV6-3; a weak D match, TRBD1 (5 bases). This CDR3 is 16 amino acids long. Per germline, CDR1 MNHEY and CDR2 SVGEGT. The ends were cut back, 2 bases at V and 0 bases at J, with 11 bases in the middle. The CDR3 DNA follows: TGTGCCAGCAGTTACGGAAGGGGACCCTCTGGAAACACCATATATTTT. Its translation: CASSYGRGPSGNTIYF.

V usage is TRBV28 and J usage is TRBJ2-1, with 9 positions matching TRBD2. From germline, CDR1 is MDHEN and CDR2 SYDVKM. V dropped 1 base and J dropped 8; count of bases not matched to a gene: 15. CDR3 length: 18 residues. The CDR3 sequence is CASSLFSGRGFRGDEQFF. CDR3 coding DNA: TGTGCCAGCAGTTTATTTAGCGGGAGAGGGTTCCGGGGAGATGAGCAGTTCTTC.

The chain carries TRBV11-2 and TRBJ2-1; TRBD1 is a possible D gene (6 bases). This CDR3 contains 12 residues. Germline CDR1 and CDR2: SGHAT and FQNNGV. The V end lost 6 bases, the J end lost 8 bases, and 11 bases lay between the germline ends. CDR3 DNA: TGTGCCAGCAGTAACAGGGACCATGAGCAGTTCTTC. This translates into CASSNRDHEQFF.

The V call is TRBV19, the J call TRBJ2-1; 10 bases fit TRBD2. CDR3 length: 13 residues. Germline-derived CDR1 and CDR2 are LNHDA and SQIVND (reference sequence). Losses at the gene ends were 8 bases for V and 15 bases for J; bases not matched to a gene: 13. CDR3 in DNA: TGTGCCAGTTCTCTAGCGGGAGTACCGGGTCGGTTCTTC. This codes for CASSLAGVPGRFF.

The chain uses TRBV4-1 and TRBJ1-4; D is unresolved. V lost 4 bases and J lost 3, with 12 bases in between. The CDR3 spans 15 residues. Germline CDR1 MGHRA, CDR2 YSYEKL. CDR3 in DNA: TGCGCCAGCAGCCGCGAGGCAGGTTCTAATGAAAAACTGTTTTTT. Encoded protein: CASSREAGSNEKLFF.

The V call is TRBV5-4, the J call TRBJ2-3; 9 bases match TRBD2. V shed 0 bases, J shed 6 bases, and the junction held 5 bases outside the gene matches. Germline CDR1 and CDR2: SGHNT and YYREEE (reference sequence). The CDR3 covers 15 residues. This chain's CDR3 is CASSLDSGRSDTQYF. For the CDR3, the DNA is TGTGCCAGCAGCTTGGATAGCGGGAGATCTGATACGCAGTATTTT.

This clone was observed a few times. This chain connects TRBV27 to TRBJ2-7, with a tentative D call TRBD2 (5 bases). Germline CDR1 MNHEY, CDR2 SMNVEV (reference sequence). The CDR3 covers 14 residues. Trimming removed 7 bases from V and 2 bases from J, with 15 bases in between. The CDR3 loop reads CASTSAGLPYEQYF. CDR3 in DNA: TGTGCCAGCACCTCGGCGGGTTTACCCTACGAGCAGTACTTC.

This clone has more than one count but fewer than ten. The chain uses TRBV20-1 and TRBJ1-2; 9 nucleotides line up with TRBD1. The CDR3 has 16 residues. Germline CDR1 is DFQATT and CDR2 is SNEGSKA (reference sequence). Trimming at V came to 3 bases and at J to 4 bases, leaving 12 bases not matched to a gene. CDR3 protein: CSASPGQGSTIYGYTF. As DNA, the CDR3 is TGCAGTGCTAGTCCGGGACAGGGCTCTACCATCTATGGCTACACCTTC.

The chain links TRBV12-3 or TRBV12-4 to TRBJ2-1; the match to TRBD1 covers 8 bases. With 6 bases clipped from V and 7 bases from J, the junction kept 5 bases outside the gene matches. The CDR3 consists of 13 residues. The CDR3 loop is CASSQDRGNEQFF. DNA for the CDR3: TGTGCCAGCAGCCAAGACAGGGGAAATGAGCAGTTCTTC.

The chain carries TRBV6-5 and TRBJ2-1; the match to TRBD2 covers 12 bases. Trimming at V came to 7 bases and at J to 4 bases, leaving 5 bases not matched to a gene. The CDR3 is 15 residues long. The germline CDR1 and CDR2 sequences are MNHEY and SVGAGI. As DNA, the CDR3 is TGTGCCAGCATCAGCGGGACTAGCGGGTACAATGAGCAGTTCTTC. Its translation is CASISGTSGYNEQFF.

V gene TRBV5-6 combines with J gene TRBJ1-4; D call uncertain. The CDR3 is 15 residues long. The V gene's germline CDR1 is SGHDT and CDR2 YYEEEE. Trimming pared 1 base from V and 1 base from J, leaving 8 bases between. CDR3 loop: CASSLMGLTNEKLFF. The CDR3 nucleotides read TGTGCCAGCAGCTTGATGGGTTTAACTAATGAAAAACTGTTTTTT.

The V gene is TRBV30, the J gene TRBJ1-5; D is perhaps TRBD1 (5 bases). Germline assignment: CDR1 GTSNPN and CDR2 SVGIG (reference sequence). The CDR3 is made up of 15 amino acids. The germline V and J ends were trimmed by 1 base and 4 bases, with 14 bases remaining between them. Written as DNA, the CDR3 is TGTGCCTGGAGTGCAACGGGGACTAGTAATCAGCCCCAGCATTTT. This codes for CAWSATGTSNQPQHF.

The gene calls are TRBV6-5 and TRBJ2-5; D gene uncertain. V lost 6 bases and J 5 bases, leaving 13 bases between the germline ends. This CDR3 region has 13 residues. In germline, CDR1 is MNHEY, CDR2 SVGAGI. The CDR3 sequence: CASRSEWLETQYF. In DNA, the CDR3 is TGTGCCAGCAGGTCCGAGTGGCTGGAGACCCAGTACTTC.

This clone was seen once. CDR3 loop: CASSRAGSSYEQYF. CDR3 DNA sequence: TGTGCCAGCAGCCGAGCGGGTTCCTCCTACGAGCAGTACTTC. The chain couples TRBV4-2 to TRBJ2-7, with D possibly being TRBD2 (6 bases). V shed 4 bases and J shed 0 bases, with 10 bases lying between them. Germline CDR1 is LGHNA and CDR2 is YNFKEQ. This CDR3 has 14 amino acids.

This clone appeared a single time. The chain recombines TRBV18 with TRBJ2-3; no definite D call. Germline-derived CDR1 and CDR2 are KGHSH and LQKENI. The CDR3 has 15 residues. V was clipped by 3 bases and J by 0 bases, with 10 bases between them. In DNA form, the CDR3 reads TGTGCCAGCTCACCTGGGCAAATAAGCACAGATACGCAGTATTTT. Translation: CASSPGQISTDTQYF.

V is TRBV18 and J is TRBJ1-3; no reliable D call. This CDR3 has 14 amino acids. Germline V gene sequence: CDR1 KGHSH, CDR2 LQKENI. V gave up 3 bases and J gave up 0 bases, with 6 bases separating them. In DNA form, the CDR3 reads TGTGCCAGCTCACCGCAGAGCTCTGGAAACACCATATATTTT. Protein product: CASSPQSSGNTIYF.

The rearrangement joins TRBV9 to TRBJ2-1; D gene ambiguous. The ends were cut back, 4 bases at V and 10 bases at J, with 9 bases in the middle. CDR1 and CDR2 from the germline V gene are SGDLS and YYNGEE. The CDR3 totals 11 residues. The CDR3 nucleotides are TGTGCCAGCAGCCGGGCGGACGAGCAGTTCTTC. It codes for CASSRADEQFF. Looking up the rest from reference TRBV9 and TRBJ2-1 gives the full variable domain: DSGVTQTPKHLITATGQRVTLRCSPRSGDLSVYWYQQSLDQGLQFLIQYYNGEERAKGNILERFSAQQFPDLHSELNLSSLELGDSALYFCASSRADEQFFGPGTRLTVL.

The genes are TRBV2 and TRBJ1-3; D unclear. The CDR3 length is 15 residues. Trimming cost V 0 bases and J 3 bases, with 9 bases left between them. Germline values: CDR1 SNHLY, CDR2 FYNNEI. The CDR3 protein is CASSEARGSGNTIYF. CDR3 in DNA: TGTGCCAGCAGTGAAGCCCGTGGCAGTGGAAACACCATATATTTT.

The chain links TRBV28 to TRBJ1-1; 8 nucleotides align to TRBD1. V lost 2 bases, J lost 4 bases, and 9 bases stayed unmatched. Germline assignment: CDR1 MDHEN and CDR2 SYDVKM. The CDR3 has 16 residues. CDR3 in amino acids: CASSLVQGAMGTEAFF. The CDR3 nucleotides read TGTGCCAGCAGTTTAGTTCAGGGGGCTATGGGCACTGAAGCTTTCTTT.

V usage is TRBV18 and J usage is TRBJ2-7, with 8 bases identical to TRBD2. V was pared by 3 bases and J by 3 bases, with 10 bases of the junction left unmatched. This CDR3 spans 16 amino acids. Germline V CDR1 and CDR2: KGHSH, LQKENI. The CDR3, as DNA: TGTGCCAGCTCACCCTCATTCCCAACTAGCGGCTACGAGCAGTACTTC. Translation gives CASSPSFPTSGYEQYF.